The rows below give T cell receptor beta chains drawn from one sample of a study of cytomegalovirus exposure and HLA in healthy donors. The repertoire was sequenced with immunoSEQ multiplex PCR; TCRdb's copy has only in-frame clones and lacks some. The sample consists of 100,000 to 150,000 clones, over 85% of them appearing once. The sequenced material came from PBMCs. Receptors were obtained from a young man in good health and CMV-seronegative. The CDR3 runs from the conserved cysteine through the conserved F or W. A D gene is named only where the DNA matches it firmly. Only part of the rows carry a size: once, few, many, or a class if the clone is expanded.

size,V,J,D,DNA,CDR3
NA,TRBV7-2,TRBJ2-5,NA,TGTGCCAGCAGCTTAGCGCTTGTCCCCAGGGAGACCCAGTACTTC,CASSLALVPRETQYF
NA,TRBV5-4,TRBJ2-7,TRBD1,TGTGCCAGCAGCTGGGGGACAGGGGGTGGGTCCTACGAGCAGTACTTC,CASSWGTGGGSYEQYF
NA,TRBV28,TRBJ1-6,TRBD1,TGTGCCAGCAGCTTGACAGGGGTTTATTCACCCCTCCACTTT,CASSLTGVYSPLHF
NA,TRBV6-5,TRBJ1-1,NA,TGTGCCAGCAGTTATTCGGAGGGCTTCACTGAAGCTTTCTTT,CASSYSEGFTEAFF
NA,TRBV7-2,TRBJ2-2,NA,TGTGCCAGCAGCCCACAGGGCCCGAACACCGGGGAGCTGTTTTTT,CASSPQGPNTGELFF
NA,TRBV10-3,TRBJ2-7,NA,TGTGCCATCAGTGTAAACTTGCCGGCCTACGAGCAGTACTTC,CAISVNLPAYEQYF
once,TRBV6-5,TRBJ1-1,TRBD1,TGTGCCAGCAGCCCCCCGGACAGGGTCGCTGAAGCTTTCTTT,CASSPPDRVAEAFF
NA,TRBV19,TRBJ1-5,NA,TGTGCCAGTAGTGTAACACCTTATAGCAATCAGCCCCAGCATTTT,CASSVTPYSNQPQHF
NA,TRBV5-1,TRBJ2-3,NA,TGCGCCAGCAGCTTGGGACGGGGACTCACAGATACGCAGTATTTT,CASSLGRGLTDTQYF
NA,TRBV29-1,TRBJ2-1,TRBD2,TGCAGCGTTGACAGCCAGACTAGCGTTGTGGATGAGCAGTTCTTC,CSVDSQTSVVDEQFF
once,TRBV2,TRBJ2-1,NA,TGTGCTAACAGTGGAGGAAATGAGCAGTTCTTC,CANSGGNEQFF
NA,TRBV27,TRBJ1-2,NA,TGTGCCAGCAACGGACATGTTTGGGAGGGCTATGGCTACACCTTC,CASNGHVWEGYGYTF
NA,TRBV6-5,TRBJ1-4,NA,TGTGCCAGCAGTTACCTCAGGGCCAATGAAAAACTGTTTTTT,CASSYLRANEKLFF
once,TRBV11-3,TRBJ2-2,TRBD2,TGTGCCAGCAGCTTCCTAGCGGGGGGTGGCACCGGGGAGCTGTTTTTT,CASSFLAGGGTGELFF
NA,TRBV11-2,TRBJ2-3,NA,TGTGCCAGCAGCTTACAAACAGATACGCAGTATTTT,CASSLQTDTQYF
NA,TRBV28,TRBJ1-5,TRBD1,TGTGCCAGCAGTTCCGGGACAGGGGGCAATCAGCCCCAGCATTTT,CASSSGTGGNQPQHF
NA,TRBV28,TRBJ1-5,TRBD1,TGTGCCAGCAGTCCCGACAGGGGTGATCAGCCCCAGCATTTT,CASSPDRGDQPQHF
NA,TRBV7-2,TRBJ2-7,TRBD1,TGTGCCAGCAGCTTAGGTCAGGGGGCCTACGAGCAGTACTTC,CASSLGQGAYEQYF
NA,TRBV2,TRBJ1-5,NA,TGTGCCAGCAGTGAATCGGAGGCGGCCAATCAGCCCCAGCATTTT,CASSESEAANQPQHF
NA,TRBV2,TRBJ1-6,NA,TGTGCCAGCAGTGACAGGGGAACTTCACCCCTCCACTTT,CASSDRGTSPLHF
NA,TRBV27,TRBJ1-1,NA,TGTGCCAGCAGTTTAGGACTGTTGAACACTGAAGCTTTCTTT,CASSLGLLNTEAFF
NA,TRBV7-2,TRBJ2-2,NA,TGTGCCAGCAGCTTAGATTACGTGAGGCCCGGGGAGCTGTTTTTT,CASSLDYVRPGELFF
NA,TRBV11-3,TRBJ2-5,TRBD1,TGTGCCAGCAGCTTAGGACAGGGTGACACCCAGTACTTC,CASSLGQGDTQYF
NA,TRBV4-3,TRBJ1-1,NA,TGCGCCAGCAGCCAAGATCAGGGGACTGAAGCTTTCTTT,CASSQDQGTEAFF
NA,TRBV7-3,TRBJ2-3,TRBD2,TGTGCCAGCAGCTTAGGAGCGGGGGTGCGCACAGATACGCAGTATTTT,CASSLGAGVRTDTQYF